The sequence of this TCR beta chain was determined in a study of T cells in Graves' hyperthyroidism and ophthalmopathy. With V trimmed by 4 bases and J by 8 bases, 18 bases remained unmatched. This CDR3 region has 17 residues. Germline-derived CDR1 and CDR2 are SGHTS and YDEGEE. Notes on this clonotype: What it binds is not known.

What was amplified from RNA transcripts were TCR beta CDR3 regions. First-round RT-PCR with HTBI primers amplified the TCR CDR3 region. TCRdb processed the multiplex PCR reads anew with MiXCR; each CDR3 protein has one entry. Among over 500,000 distinct CDR3 sequences, around 50% were seen once, and the ten largest hold 44%. Study results and caveats: The majority of expanded thyroid clonotypes above 0.001 also appeared in blood. Ophthalmopathy was predicted by the model a median of roughly 6.7 months ahead of onset.

The origin of this receptor is an adult woman with Graves' disease, either hyperthyroidism or ophthalmopathy (not recorded which). V and J are TRBV5-8 and TRBJ1-1, with 9 bases matching TRBD1. Sequencing was performed on peripheral blood or thyroid tissue (not recorded which). In nucleotides, the CDR3 is TGTGCCAGCAGCCCGCCTCCGGGGACAGGGTTGGTCGACGAAGCTTTCTTT. Amino acids: CASSPPPGTGLVDEAFF. Drawing the rest from reference TRBV5-8 and TRBJ1-1, the complete variable domain is EAGVTQSPTHLIKTRGQQATLRCSPISGHTSVYWYQQALGLGLQFLLWYDEGEERNRGNFPPRFSGRQFPNYSSELNVNALELEDSALYLCASSPPPGTGLVDEAFFGQGTRLTVV.